Described below is a single T cell receptor (beta chain) sequence and its context. Its antigen target is currently unknown. Nothing much larger sits one base from this clone, and base qualities are not available. Collaborating institutions collected whole blood in K2EDTA tubes following their own protocols. For TCRbeta analysis, collaborators shipped samples in one of three forms: frozen whole blood, isolated PBMCs, or DNA extracted from either of those sample types. The data stem from a study of blood T cell repertoires in COVID-19 (dated by TCRdb to the early 2020s). General notes on the study: Samples from collaborators originated in the United States, Italy and Spain and spanned both the acute and convalescent phases of COVID-19. The prospective study material was composed of cDNA or gDNA derived from T cells, B-cell-depleted T cells, or PBMCs. Subjects who had been exposed to COVID-19, were actively infected with it, or had recovered from it provided the deeply sampled blood TCRbeta repertoires that made up the dataset. A freely available public database, intended as a resource for researchers studying the immune response to SARS-CoV-2, is where the repertoires were released. The samples were drawn from two sources: the first 160 participants of the ongoing ImmuneRACE study, and 1,000 to 1,500 subjects contributed by 6 global collaborators. Nearly every sample came with metadata listing a de-identified subject ID, COVID-19 status, age in years and sex. HLA class I and class II types, where available, came from metadata supplied by the sample provider rather than from assay-based typing. What the research found in general, with its limitations: The quantity of clinical and demographic metadata differed by source and by participant and was supplied without curation.

V is shortened by 3 bases, J by 1 base, and the region joining them spans 12 bases. The CDR3 runs 15 amino acids, cysteine and phenylalanine included. Here the CDR3 DNA is all that survives: 45 bases in frame from base 1. Reading the germline V gene gives CDR1 SGHDN and CDR2 FVKESK. The immunoSEQ Assay, a bias-controlled multiplex PCR, was used to amplify TCRbeta CDR3 regions from genomic DNA. Per the original workflow: Nucleated cell counts per sample were estimated from amplification of reference gene primers within the assay. To quantify the absolute abundance of each unique TCRbeta CDR3 rearrangement, sequence reads were collapsed and filtered. Productive Simpson clonality was computed per sample as the square root of Simpson's diversity index over productive rearrangements. Held by TCRdb, this immuneACCESS table contains in-frame sequences only and omits some clones. Under half of the omission traces to an unresolved V gene where checked; the cause of the rest is unknown. V, J and clone size reflect that table, while D and trimming were determined from the DNA. Within this sample are around 100,000 clones, with about 80% of them counted one time only. The biggest ten clones account for approximately 31% of the sample.

Material for sequencing was peripheral blood. The sequence came from a man aged 65 to 85 with active or convalescent COVID-19. The chain links TRBV14 with TRBJ1-1; tentative D gene TRBD1, with 6 bases matching. For the CDR3, the sequence is CASSQTGHWNTEAFF. The base sequence is TGTGCCAGCAGCCAGACGGGACACTGGAACACTGAAGCTTTCTTT.